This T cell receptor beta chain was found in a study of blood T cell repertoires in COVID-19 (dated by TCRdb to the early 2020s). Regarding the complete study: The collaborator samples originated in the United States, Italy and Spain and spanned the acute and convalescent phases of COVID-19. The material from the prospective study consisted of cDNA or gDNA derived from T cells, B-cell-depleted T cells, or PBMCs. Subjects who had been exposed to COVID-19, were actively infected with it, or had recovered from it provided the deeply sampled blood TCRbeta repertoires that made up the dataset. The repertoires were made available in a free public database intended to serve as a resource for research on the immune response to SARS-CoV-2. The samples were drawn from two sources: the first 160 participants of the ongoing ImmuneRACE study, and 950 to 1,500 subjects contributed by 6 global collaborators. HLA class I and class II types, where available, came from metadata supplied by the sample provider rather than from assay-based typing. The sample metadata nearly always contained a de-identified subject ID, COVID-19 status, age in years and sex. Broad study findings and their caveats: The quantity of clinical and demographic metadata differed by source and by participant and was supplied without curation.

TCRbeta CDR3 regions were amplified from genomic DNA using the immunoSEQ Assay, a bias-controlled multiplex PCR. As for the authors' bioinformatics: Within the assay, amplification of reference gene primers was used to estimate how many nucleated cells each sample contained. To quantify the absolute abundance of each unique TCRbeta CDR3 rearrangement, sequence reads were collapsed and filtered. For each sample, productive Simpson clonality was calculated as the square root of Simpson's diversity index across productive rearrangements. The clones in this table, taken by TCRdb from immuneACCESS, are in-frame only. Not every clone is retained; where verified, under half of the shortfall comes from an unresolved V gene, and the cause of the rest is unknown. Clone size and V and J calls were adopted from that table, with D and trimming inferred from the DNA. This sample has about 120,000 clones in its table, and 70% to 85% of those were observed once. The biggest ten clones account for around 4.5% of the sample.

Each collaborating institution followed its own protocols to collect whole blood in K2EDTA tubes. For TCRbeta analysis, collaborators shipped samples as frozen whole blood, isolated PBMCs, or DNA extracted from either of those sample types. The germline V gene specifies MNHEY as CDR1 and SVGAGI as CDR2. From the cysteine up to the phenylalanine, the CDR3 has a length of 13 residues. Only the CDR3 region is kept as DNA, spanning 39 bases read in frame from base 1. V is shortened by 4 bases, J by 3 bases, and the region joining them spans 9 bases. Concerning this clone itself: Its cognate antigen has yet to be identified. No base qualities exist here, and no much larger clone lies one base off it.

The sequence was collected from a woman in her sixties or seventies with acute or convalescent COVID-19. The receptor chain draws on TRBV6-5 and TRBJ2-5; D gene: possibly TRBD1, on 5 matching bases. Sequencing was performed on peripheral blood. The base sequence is TGTGCCAGCAGTTGGGGCAAGAAAGAGACCCAGTACTTC. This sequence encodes CASSWGKKETQYF.